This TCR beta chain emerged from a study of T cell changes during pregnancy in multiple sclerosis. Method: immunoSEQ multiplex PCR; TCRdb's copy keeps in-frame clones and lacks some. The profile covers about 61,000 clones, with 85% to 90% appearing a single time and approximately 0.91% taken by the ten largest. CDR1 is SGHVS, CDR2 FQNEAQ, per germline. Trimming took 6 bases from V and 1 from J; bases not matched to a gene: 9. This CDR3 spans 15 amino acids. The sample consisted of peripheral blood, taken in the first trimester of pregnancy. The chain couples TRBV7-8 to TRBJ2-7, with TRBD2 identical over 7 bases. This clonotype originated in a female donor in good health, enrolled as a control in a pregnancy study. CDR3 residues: CASSSGTMRSYEQYF. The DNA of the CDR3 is TGTGCCAGCAGTTCCGGGACTATGAGGTCCTACGAGCAGTACTTC.